These 32 T cell receptor beta chains originate from one sample sequenced in a study of beta chain features in type 1 diabetes. General observations from the study: TCRB CDR3s from Type 1 diabetes patients were moderately but significantly shorter in all four CD4+ subsets.

Their antigen targets remain unknown. Every bit of the isolated RNA underwent reverse transcription, so sequencing read expressed TCRB transcripts. Some clones are missing from TCRdb's copy, which holds only in-frame ones; the method was immunoSEQ multiplex PCR. This repertoire shows about 700,000 clones, 13% found once; its top ten account for 0.02% to 0.025%. Input material: naive CD4+ T cells from blood. The receptor source for this set is a man younger than 35 with type 1 diabetes.

The rearrangement uses TRBV25-1 and TRBJ1-2; D gene unclear. The CDR3 spans 11 residues. Between the trimmed V and J ends, which lost 3 bases and 4 bases, there was a span of 3 bases. The germline V gene has CDR1 MGHDK and CDR2 SYGVNS. CDR3 sequence reads: CASSDGYGYTF. DNA of the CDR3: TGTGCCAGCAGTGACGGCTATGGCTACACCTTC.

The chain uses TRBV7-9 and TRBJ1-5, with D maybe TRBD1 (5 bases). The CDR3 covers 16 residues. Germline V gene data show CDR1 as SEHNR and CDR2 as FQNEAQ (reference sequence). V lost 1 base, J lost 9 bases, and 19 bases lay in between. Written as DNA, the CDR3 is TGTGCCAGCAGCTTAGGTACCGGGACGGCTCTTTCGCCCCAGCATTTT. This encodes CASSLGTGTALSPQHF.

This clone has a handful of counts. The V and J genes are TRBV7-8 and TRBJ2-7; the D is unclear. V dropped 0 bases and J dropped 4 bases, with 13 bases sitting between them. The CDR3 covers 15 residues. Germline CDR1 and CDR2: SGHVS and FQNEAQ. The CDR3 sequence: CASSLARRALYEQYF. Written as DNA, the CDR3 is TGTGCCAGCAGCTTAGCGCGAAGGGCCCTTTACGAGCAGTACTTC.

V usage is TRBV29-1 and J usage is TRBJ1-2; D remains ambiguous. V was shortened by 4 bases and J by 8 bases, with 20 bases between the two germline ends. CDR3 length: 14 amino acids. Germline V lookup: CDR1 SQVTM, CDR2 ANQGSEA. The CDR3 DNA reads as TGCAGCGTTGTACCTCCGGGAACCCCAGGCGGCTACACCTTC. Its protein is CSVVPPGTPGGYTF.

This clone was seen more than once but under ten times. This rearrangement joins TRBV5-1 to TRBJ2-1, with 9 bases aligning to TRBD1. This CDR3 is built from 15 residues. The V segment lost 0 bases and the J segment 8 bases; nucleotides outside the gene matches: 6. CDR1 and CDR2 (germline): SGHRS, YFSETQ. Here the CDR3 reads CASSLALRTGDEQFF. The CDR3 nucleotides are TGCGCCAGCAGCTTGGCTTTGAGGACAGGGGATGAGCAGTTCTTC. Using reference TRBV5-1 and TRBJ2-1 for the parts outside the CDR3, the full variable domain is KAGVTQTPRYLIKTRGQQVTLSCSPISGHRSVSWYQQTPGQGLQFLFEYFSETQRNKGNFPGRFSGRQFSNSRSEMNVSTLELGDSALYLCASSLALRTGDEQFFGPGTRLTVL.

The chain joins TRBV5-4 to TRBJ1-2, with unresolved D. V dropped 0 bases and J dropped 8 bases, with 11 bases sitting between them. CDR1 SGHNT and CDR2 YYREEE come from the germline V gene (reference sequence). The CDR3 totals 13 residues. CDR3 DNA sequence: TGTGCCAGCAGCTTGGTTCGCCTCAACGGCTACACCTTC. This codes for CASSLVRLNGYTF.

This clone came up a few times. The rearrangement joins TRBV29-1 to TRBJ1-1, with D perhaps TRBD1 (6 bases). This CDR3 is built from 13 residues. Germline CDR1 and CDR2: SQVTM and ANQGSEA. Trimming cost V 7 bases and J 0 bases, with 12 bases left between them. The CDR3 DNA follows: TGCAGCGGAATCAGGGGCATGAACACTGAAGCTTTCTTT. It specifies CSGIRGMNTEAFF. The complete variable domain, with remaining parts taken from reference TRBV29-1 and TRBJ1-1, reads SAVISQKPSRDICQRGTSLTIQCQVDSQVTMMFWYRQQPGQSLTLIATANQGSEATYESGFVIDKFPISRPNLTFSTLTVSNMSPEDSSIYLCSGIRGMNTEAFFGQGTRLTVV.

Only a few counts were recorded for this clone. The chain combines TRBV4-1 with TRBJ1-2, with 11 bases identical to TRBD1. Germline lookup yields CDR1 MGHRA and CDR2 YSYEKL. This CDR3 contains 18 residues. The J segment lost 4 bases and the V segment lost 0 bases, leaving 10 bases of the junction unmatched. CDR3 sequence (DNA): TGCGCCAGCAGCCAAGATCCCCTCGGACAGGGGGCAGGCTATGGCTACACCTTC. Translated: CASSQDPLGQGAGYGYTF.

This clone was recorded a few times. This sequence joins TRBV30 and TRBJ2-7; D not resolved. The CDR3 has 8 amino acids. V was clipped by 5 bases and J by 7 bases, with 3 bases between them. CDR1 GTSNPN and CDR2 SVGIG come from the germline V gene (reference sequence). CDR3 residues: CAWPEQYF. CDR3 bases: TGTGCCTGGCCGGAGCAGTACTTC.

This clone has a handful of counts. J is TRBJ1-2 and V is TRBV29-1, with D possibly matching TRBD1 (5 bases). The CDR3 contains 13 residues. V lost 6 bases to trimming and J lost 5 bases, with 16 bases between them. Germline-derived CDR1 and CDR2 are SQVTM and ANQGSEA. The CDR3 nucleotides read TGCAGCGTGGGGGGAGGGGATCGGTATGGCTACACCTTC. Translating it yields CSVGGGDRYGYTF.

The sample holds a few counts of this clone. The chain is built from TRBV30 and TRBJ1-1; D gene uncertain. CDR3 size: 14 residues. Germline CDR1 GTSNPN, CDR2 SVGIG (reference sequence). V was cut by 4 bases and J by 2 bases, with 14 bases left in between. The CDR3 loop is CAWIVGSANTEAFF. The CDR3 coding sequence is TGTGCCTGGATTGTCGGCAGTGCAAACACTGAAGCTTTCTTT.

This clone came up a few times. The rearrangement links TRBV4-1 to TRBJ2-7; D is unresolved. The length of the CDR3 is 12 residues. Trimming pared 1 base from V and 6 bases from J, leaving 7 bases between. Per germline, CDR1 MGHRA and CDR2 YSYEKL. The CDR3 spells CASSQVVSEQYF. In DNA form, the CDR3 reads TGCGCCAGCAGCCAAGTTGTCTCCGAGCAGTACTTC.

This clone has a handful of counts. The chain uses TRBV6-6 and TRBJ1-4; D not resolved. The germline gives CDR1 MNHNY, CDR2 SVGAGI (reference sequence). The CDR3 sequence is 14 residues long. Between the trimmed V and J ends, which lost 11 bases and 3 bases, there was a span of 16 bases. The CDR3 is CACHRGQPNEKLFF. CDR3 coding DNA: TGTGCCTGCCACCGAGGGCAGCCTAATGAAAAACTGTTTTTT.

This clone was counted only a few times. This sample also contains other DNA sequences that code for the same CDR3. The chain links TRBV7-2 to TRBJ2-5, with TRBD1 matching over 10 bases. V was pared by 4 bases and J by 2 bases, with 1 base of the junction left unmatched. Germline-derived CDR1 and CDR2 are SGHTA and FQGNSA. The CDR3 totals 14 residues. For the CDR3, the DNA is TGTGCCAGCAGCTCGGGACAGGGGCAAGAGACCCAGTACTTC. Its protein is CASSSGQGQETQYF. The full variable domain, its missing parts supplied by reference TRBV7-2 and TRBJ2-5, is GAGVSQSPSNKVTEKGKDVELRCDPISGHTALYWYRQSLGQGLEFLIYFQGNSAPDKSGLPSDRFSAERTGGSVSTLTIQRTQQEDSAVYLCASSSGQGQETQYFGPGTRLLVL.

In this sample, this clone turned up a few times. CDR3 sequence (DNA): TGTGCCAGCAGGGGGTCCGGGACAGCCCCAAGCCACTTT. Amino acid sequence: CASRGSGTAPSHF. The chain has TRBV28 and TRBJ1-6, with 7 bases matching TRBD1. Per germline, CDR1 MDHEN and CDR2 SYDVKM. CDR3 length: 13 amino acids. Germline trimming cut 6 bases from V and 18 bases from J; bases unmatched to any gene: 14.

This clone was detected a few times. The chain is built from TRBV5-4 and TRBJ1-5; D is unresolved. Germline V lookup: CDR1 SGHNT, CDR2 YYREEE (reference sequence). Trimming shortened V by 3 bases and J by 3 bases, and 10 bases separated the two germline ends. This CDR3 comprises 14 residues. CDR3 nucleotide sequence: TGTGCCAGCAGCTCAGACGGACTCAATCAGCCCCAGCATTTT. Translating gives CASSSDGLNQPQHF.

The chain has TRBV9 and TRBJ2-2; no clear D gene. Trimming pared 0 bases from V and 1 base from J, leaving 4 bases between. This CDR3 spans 14 amino acids. Germline values: CDR1 SGDLS, CDR2 YYNGEE. This CDR3 reads CASSVEVNTGELFF. CDR3 bases: TGTGCCAGCAGCGTAGAAGTGAACACCGGGGAGCTGTTTTTT. The variable domain in full, completed from reference TRBV9 and TRBJ2-2, reads DSGVTQTPKHLITATGQRVTLRCSPRSGDLSVYWYQQSLDQGLQFLIQYYNGEERAKGNILERFSAQQFPDLHSELNLSSLELGDSALYFCASSVEVNTGELFFGEGSRLTVL.

In this sample, this clone turned up a few times. CDR3 DNA sequence: TGTGCCAGCAGTGTCAGAACCTTCCAAGAGACCCAGTACTTC. It translates to CASSVRTFQETQYF. The chain employs TRBV2 and TRBJ2-5; D is unclear. This CDR3 region has 14 residues. Germline V CDR1 and CDR2: SNHLY, FYNNEI. V was shortened by 4 bases and J by 1 base, with 10 bases between the two germline ends.

This clone was picked up a small number of times. The chain joins TRBV5-4 to TRBJ1-2; maybe TRBD1 (6 bases). Germline V gene sequence: CDR1 SGHNT, CDR2 YYREEE (reference sequence). This CDR3 comprises 14 residues. V lost 2 bases and J 7 bases, leaving 15 bases between the germline ends. CDR3 sequence reads: CASSLEVRGAGYTF. In nucleotides, the CDR3 is TGTGCCAGCAGCTTAGAAGTCAGGGGAGCTGGCTACACCTTC.

This clone was seen only a few times. This CDR3 reads CASSQDEGVPGANVLTF. CDR3 bases: TGTGCCAGCAGCCAAGATGAGGGGGTACCCGGGGCCAACGTCCTGACTTTC. V is TRBV14 and J is TRBJ2-6, with D possibly TRBD1 on 6 matching bases. CDR1 SGHDN and CDR2 FVKESK come from the germline V gene. Trimming removed 0 bases at V and 4 bases at J, with 13 bases between. The CDR3 runs 17 residues.

The chain carries TRBV5-4 and TRBJ1-1; D unclear. The CDR3 is 13 residues long. Germline V gives CDR1 SGHNT, CDR2 YYREEE (reference sequence). V shed 5 bases and J shed 1 base, with 9 bases lying between them. The CDR3 coding sequence is TGTGCCAGCAGATTCGTTACGAACACTGAAGCTTTCTTT. Translation gives CASRFVTNTEAFF.

This chain joins TRBV20-1 and TRBJ1-1; a possible D gene is TRBD1 (5 bases). CDR3 length: 10 residues. Germline loops: CDR1 DFQATT, CDR2 SNEGSKA (reference sequence). Trimming removed 3 bases from V and 11 bases from J, with 10 bases in between. This CDR3 reads CSASSPGAFF. CDR3 in DNA: TGCAGTGCTAGCTCCCCAGGGGCTTTCTTT.

The chain links TRBV19 to TRBJ1-1; D possibly corresponds to TRBD1 (5 bases). This CDR3 has 14 residues. CDR1 LNHDA and CDR2 SQIVND come from the germline V gene (reference sequence). The germline V and J ends were trimmed by 6 bases and 1 base, with 12 bases remaining between them. The CDR3 DNA is TGTGCCAGTAGCCCCAGGGCCCCGAACACTGAAGCTTTCTTT. Its protein product is CASSPRAPNTEAFF.

This clone was picked up a small number of times. The chain has TRBV29-1 and TRBJ2-5; weak D call: TRBD2 (6 bases). The CDR3 sequence is 13 residues long. V was trimmed by 5 bases and J by 5 bases, leaving 15 bases between them. The germline V gene has CDR1 SQVTM and CDR2 ANQGSEA. CDR3 residues: CSVLGSPGETQYF. The CDR3 DNA is TGCAGCGTTCTCGGGAGCCCGGGGGAGACCCAGTACTTC.

This chain connects TRBV10-3 to TRBJ2-7; possible D gene TRBD2, 6 bases. The CDR3 totals 11 residues. CDR1 and CDR2 from the germline V gene are ENHRY and SYGVKD. V was trimmed by 4 bases and J by 7 bases, leaving 8 bases between them. CDR3 in amino acids: CAISVRGEQYF. In DNA, the CDR3 is TGTGCCATCAGTGTTCGGGGGGAGCAGTACTTC.

This clone has a handful of counts. This chain connects TRBV7-9 to TRBJ1-2; no clear D. V gave up 5 bases and J gave up 8 bases, with 6 bases separating them. The germline gives CDR1 SEHNR, CDR2 FQNEAQ (reference sequence). This CDR3 comprises 10 residues. CDR3 nucleotides: TGTGCCAGCAGCCCCGGGGGCTACACCTTC. It encodes CASSPGGYTF.

This clone was recorded a few times. The V and J genes are TRBV2 and TRBJ2-5; tentatively, D is TRBD2 (5 bases). Germline V gene data show CDR1 as SNHLY and CDR2 as FYNNEI. CDR3 size: 15 residues. The V end was cut by 7 bases, the J end by 0 bases, with 15 bases between. The CDR3 region has the DNA TGTGCCAGCATAGGCAGGAGGACGCACCAAGAGACCCAGTACTTC. Translation: CASIGRRTHQETQYF.

The rearrangement joins TRBV11-2 to TRBJ1-5; 8 positions match TRBD1. CDR3 length: 16 residues. Germline V gives CDR1 SGHAT, CDR2 FQNNGV. V shed 3 bases and J 3 bases; nucleotides not matched to a gene: 7. The CDR3 here is CASSLGQGAFNQPQHF. The CDR3 coding sequence is TGTGCCAGCAGCTTGGGTCAGGGGGCCTTCAATCAGCCCCAGCATTTT.

The chain employs TRBV28 and TRBJ1-2; D perhaps matches TRBD1 (6 bases). The CDR3 loop spans 12 amino acids. Trimming took 2 bases from V and 8 from J, leaving 9 bases between them. Germline assignment: CDR1 MDHEN and CDR2 SYDVKM. CDR3 bases: TGTGCCAGCAGTTTAACAGGGCAGGGCTACACCTTC. Its translation: CASSLTGQGYTF.

Only a few counts were recorded for this clone. The rearrangement links TRBV20-1 to TRBJ2-7; D uncertain. Between the trimmed V and J ends, which lost 5 bases and 3 bases, there was a span of 8 bases. Germline-derived CDR1 and CDR2 are DFQATT and SNEGSKA (reference sequence). The CDR3 consists of 11 residues. CDR3: CSALDHYEQYF. The DNA for the CDR3 is TGCAGTGCTTTAGACCACTACGAGCAGTACTTC.

The rearrangement uses TRBV4-2 and TRBJ2-2; 7 nucleotides line up with TRBD1. J was trimmed by 4 bases and V by 4 bases; bases with no gene match: 6. Germline values: CDR1 LGHNA, CDR2 YNFKEQ. This CDR3 comprises 15 residues. CDR3 region: CASSRTGTATGELFF. CDR3 coding DNA: TGTGCCAGCAGCCGGACCGGGACAGCCACCGGGGAGCTGTTTTTT.

This clone occurred a few times. The chain has TRBV5-1 and TRBJ1-1; 10 nucleotides agree with TRBD1. Germline V gene sequence: CDR1 SGHRS, CDR2 YFSETQ. V lost 0 bases to trimming and J lost 5 bases; unmatched junction nucleotides: 7. The CDR3 extends over 16 amino acids. Written as DNA, the CDR3 is TGCGCCAGCAGCTTGGGTTCCGGACAGGGGGATACTGAAGCTTTCTTT. It yields the protein CASSLGSGQGDTEAFF.